These 5 T cell receptor beta chains share one sample of origin, sequenced in a study of cytomegalovirus exposure and HLA in healthy donors. The repertoire was sequenced with immunoSEQ multiplex PCR; TCRdb's copy has only in-frame clones and lacks some. Of 55,000 to 80,000 clones listed, roughly 96% were seen once; the top ten hold approximately 3.5%. Material: PBMCs. Source of these receptors: a man aged 18 to 30 in good health and CMV-seronegative.

Written as DNA, the CDR3 is TGTGCCAGCAGTCCAGCCGCCAGGGGTGGTAACACCGGGGAGCTGTTTTTT. Translating it yields CASSPAARGGNTGELFF. The chain recombines TRBV7-9 with TRBJ2-2, with D perhaps TRBD1 (6 bases). Germline V gene data show CDR1 as SEHNR and CDR2 as FQNEAQ (reference sequence). The V and J ends lost 6 bases and 2 bases respectively, with 19 bases between them. The CDR3 totals 17 residues.

This sequence joins TRBV19 and TRBJ2-1, with 7 nucleotides matching TRBD2. In germline, CDR1 is LNHDA, CDR2 SQIVND (reference sequence). The CDR3 contains 14 residues. V dropped 5 bases and J dropped 8; count of bases not matched to a gene: 9. CDR3 amino acids: CASSLMGGRDEQFF. The CDR3 DNA reads as TGTGCCAGTAGTCTAATGGGGGGGAGGGATGAGCAGTTCTTC.

This chain links TRBV6-5 with TRBJ1-6, with D perhaps matching TRBD1 (5 bases). V was clipped by 5 bases and J by 8 bases, with 16 bases between them. Germline loops: CDR1 MNHEY, CDR2 SVGAGI. The CDR3 is 15 residues long. The CDR3 DNA sequence: TGTGCCAGCAGTCAGGTACAGGCCCGTGATTCACCCCTCCACTTT. It is translated as CASSQVQARDSPLHF.

CDR3 amino acids: CASSLGGQGEYTEQFF. CDR3 nucleotide sequence: TGCGCCAGCAGCTTGGGGGGGCAGGGGGAGTATACTGAGCAGTTCTTC. This sequence joins TRBV5-1 and TRBJ2-1; TRBD1 matches 7 bases. Germline V gene lookup returns CDR1 SGHRS and CDR2 YFSETQ. Unmatched junction bases numbered 12, after V lost 0 bases and J lost 9 bases. The CDR3 sequence is 16 residues long. The variable domain in full, completed from reference TRBV5-1 and TRBJ2-1, reads KAGVTQTPRYLIKTRGQQVTLSCSPISGHRSVSWYQQTPGQGLQFLFEYFSETQRNKGNFPGRFSGRQFSNSRSEMNVSTLELGDSALYLCASSLGGQGEYTEQFFGPGTRLTVL.

CDR3 region: CASSTPGQGPLDGYTF. CDR3 bases: TGTGCCAGTAGTACTCCGGGACAGGGGCCCCTCGATGGCTACACCTTC. The chain recombines TRBV19 with TRBJ1-2, with TRBD1 matching 10 bases. CDR3 length equals 16 residues. Germline CDR1 and CDR2: LNHDA and SQIVND (reference sequence). The junction had 11 bases not matched to a gene; V was cut back by 4 bases and J by 6 bases.